This entry concerns a single TCR beta chain. This clonotype was detected only a few times. Its antigen target is currently unknown. Base qualities are not recorded, but no much larger clone differs from it by a single base. This specimen's treatment or condition label, interpreted: in vitro stimulation with specific CMV peptide epitopes to enrich CMV-specific T cells. The sample is drawn from a study of T cell repertoires in cytomegalovirus infection (dated by TCRdb to about 2019). The study in broad terms: The peptide stimulations were aimed at well-studied HLA-B-restricted epitopes as well as recently identified HLA-C-restricted CMV epitopes, whose presentation resists viral immunomodulation. Donor HLA type was relevant to the analysis, as public TCR beta signatures indicated carriage of CMV infection together with the matching HLA type.

TCRdb lists the instrument as Illumina HiSeq 1500. Using fastp at Q25 and MiXCR, TCRdb reprocessed the public reads and kept productive beta chains. Entries that share a CDR3 protein sequence are merged under the most common genes and DNA. The sample table records under 150,000 distinct CDR3 sequences; more than 30% of these occur just once. The ten largest clones capture roughly two fifths of the sample. What the authors observed across the whole study: In both this cohort and an independent cohort of more than 350 donors, the cumulative frequency of public TCR beta family members distinguished carriers of CMV infection plus the relevant HLA type. The ex vivo response was dominated by HLA-C-restricted CMV-specific TCR beta clonotypes, which also provided the single most frequent clonotype in two of eight donors.

From a lookup of the germline V gene, CDR1 and CDR2 are SGHTA and FQGTGA. The junction shows trimming of 4 bases on V and 0 bases on J, plus 12 bases between the germline ends. The CDR3 has 16 amino acids, counting the end cysteine and phenylalanine. The kept DNA is CDR3 alone, 48 bases in frame from the first base. The starting material was CD8+ T cells from cultured PBMCs, obtained from culture after CMV antigen stimulation. This sequence was found in a human donor in good health (CMV status not recorded). Some clones in this sample may be carry-over from other donors' samples. The chain employs TRBV7-3 and TRBJ2-2; TRBD1 is possibly the D segment (5 matching bases). The encoded CDR3 is CASSSVTTANTGELFF. The sequenced DNA is TGTGCCAGCAGCTCAGTTACGACAGCGAACACCGGGGAGCTGTTTTTT. The full variable domain, completed from the reference TRBV7-3 and TRBJ2-2 proteins outside the CDR3, reads GAGVSQTPSNKVTEKGKYVELRCDPISGHTALYWYRQSLGQGPEFLIYFQGTGAADDSGLPNDRFFAVRPEGSVSTLKIQRTERGDSAVYLCASSSVTTANTGELFFGEGSRLTVL.